This is a list of T cell receptor beta chains from one sample in a study of OX40 agonist ivuxolimab in advanced cancers. TCRdb keeps only in-frame clones here, not all; method: immunoSEQ multiplex PCR. The sample records about 69,000 clones, roughly 90% being singletons. This material consisted of CD4+ or CD8+ T cells sorted from blood, taken in a trial of the OX40 agonist ivuxolimab. All receptors come from an adult with an advanced solid tumor such as melanoma, head and neck, liver or kidney cancer. The CDR3 runs from the conserved cysteine through the conserved F or W. The D gene is left open where the match is weak. The size of a clone is reported for some rows only, either as once, few or many, or as a class for expanded clones.

abundance: .
j_gene: TRBJ2-1
d_gene: TRBD2
v_gene: TRBV25-1
CDR3aa: CASSGASGVSSEQFF
CDR3nt: TGTGCCAGCAGTGGGGCTAGCGGGGTTAGCAGTGAGCAGTTCTTC

abundance: .
j_gene: TRBJ1-1
d_gene: .
v_gene: TRBV7-9
CDR3aa: CASSVRRGRAFF
CDR3nt: TGTGCCAGCAGCGTACGGCGGGGGAGAGCTTTCTTT

abundance: once
j_gene: TRBJ1-2
d_gene: TRBD1
v_gene: TRBV19
CDR3aa: CASSSKTGSAWGYTF
CDR3nt: TGTGCCAGTAGTAGCAAGACAGGGAGCGCTTGGGGCTACACCTTC

abundance: .
j_gene: TRBJ2-2
d_gene: .
v_gene: TRBV6-5
CDR3aa: CASSRTNAGELFF
CDR3nt: TGTGCCAGCAGCCGGACTAACGCCGGGGAGCTGTTTTTT

abundance: .
j_gene: TRBJ2-1
d_gene: .
v_gene: TRBV5-1
CDR3aa: CASSLDGGGGGNEQFF
CDR3nt: TGCGCCAGCAGCTTGGACGGTGGGGGCGGGGGTAATGAGCAGTTCTTC

abundance: .
j_gene: TRBJ1-4
d_gene: .
v_gene: TRBV15
CDR3aa: CATSSSPNQPNEKLFF
CDR3nt: TGTGCCACCAGCAGTTCCCCCAACCAACCTAATGAAAAACTGTTTTTT

abundance: .
j_gene: TRBJ2-1
d_gene: TRBD2
v_gene: TRBV18
CDR3aa: CASSPAVAGGPGEQFF
CDR3nt: TGTGCCAGCTCACCCGCGGTAGCGGGAGGGCCGGGTGAGCAGTTCTTC

abundance: .
j_gene: TRBJ2-5
d_gene: .
v_gene: TRBV9
CDR3aa: CASTFRGASQETQYF
CDR3nt: TGTGCCAGCACCTTTAGGGGGGCAAGCCAAGAGACCCAGTACTTC

abundance: .
j_gene: TRBJ1-6
d_gene: TRBD1
v_gene: TRBV25-1
CDR3aa: CASRAGQHNSPLHF
CDR3nt: TGTGCCAGCAGAGCGGGACAGCATAATTCACCCCTCCACTTT

abundance: .
j_gene: TRBJ2-7
d_gene: TRBD1
v_gene: TRBV2
CDR3aa: CASSDFRGPGYEQYF
CDR3nt: TGTGCCAGCAGTGATTTCAGGGGGCCGGGATACGAGCAGTACTTC

abundance: .
j_gene: TRBJ2-1
d_gene: TRBD2
v_gene: TRBV27
CDR3aa: CASSPRTSVDGNEQFF
CDR3nt: TGTGCCAGCAGTCCCCGGACTAGCGTGGATGGAAATGAGCAGTTCTTC

abundance: .
j_gene: TRBJ1-5
d_gene: .
v_gene: TRBV20-1
CDR3aa: CSAGQPQHF
CDR3nt: TGCAGTGCCGGCCAGCCCCAGCATTTT

abundance: .
j_gene: TRBJ2-5
d_gene: .
v_gene: TRBV7-2
CDR3aa: CASSLGEPQETQYF
CDR3nt: TGTGCCAGCAGCTTGGGGGAACCCCAAGAGACCCAGTACTTC

abundance: .
j_gene: TRBJ2-6
d_gene: .
v_gene: TRBV11-1
CDR3aa: CASSLATVNSGANVLTF
CDR3nt: TGTGCCAGCAGCTTAGCTACGGTGAACTCTGGGGCCAACGTCCTGACTTTC

abundance: .
j_gene: TRBJ2-1
d_gene: TRBD2
v_gene: TRBV5-1
CDR3aa: CASSPTRGSGTEQFF
CDR3nt: TGCGCCAGCAGCCCCACCCGGGGTAGCGGGACTGAGCAGTTCTTC

abundance: .
j_gene: TRBJ2-2
d_gene: .
v_gene: TRBV5-6
CDR3aa: CASSLLPSGELFF
CDR3nt: TGTGCCAGCAGCTTGTTGCCCTCCGGGGAGCTGTTTTTT

abundance: .
j_gene: TRBJ1-3
d_gene: .
v_gene: TRBV9
CDR3aa: CASSVDFSGNTIYF
CDR3nt: TGTGCCAGCAGCGTAGATTTCTCTGGAAACACCATATATTTT

abundance: .
j_gene: TRBJ2-5
d_gene: .
v_gene: TRBV19
CDR3aa: CASRNRESPTGGWGTQYF
CDR3nt: TGTGCCAGTAGAAACAGGGAATCCCCTACGGGAGGATGGGGGACCCAGTACTTC

abundance: .
j_gene: TRBJ2-7
d_gene: TRBD2
v_gene: TRBV7-6
CDR3aa: CASSLSTAGGGYEQYF
CDR3nt: TGTGCCAGCAGCTTATCAACAGCGGGAGGGGGATACGAGCAGTACTTC

abundance: .
j_gene: TRBJ2-5
d_gene: TRBD1
v_gene: TRBV19
CDR3aa: CASSTGQGGAETQYF
CDR3nt: TGTGCCAGTAGTACGGGACAGGGGGGAGCAGAGACCCAGTACTTC

abundance: .
j_gene: TRBJ2-7
d_gene: .
v_gene: TRBV9
CDR3aa: CASSAGLSSYEQYF
CDR3nt: TGTGCCAGCAGCGCAGGACTGAGCTCCTACGAGCAGTACTTC

abundance: .
j_gene: TRBJ1-1
d_gene: TRBD1
v_gene: TRBV7-2
CDR3aa: CASSSLTGATEAFF
CDR3nt: TGTGCCAGCAGCTCCCTGACAGGGGCGACTGAAGCTTTCTTT

abundance: .
j_gene: TRBJ1-1
d_gene: .
v_gene: TRBV30
CDR3aa: CAWSVLSVGILNTEAFF
CDR3nt: TGTGCCTGGAGTGTACTTTCCGTGGGAATCTTGAACACTGAAGCTTTCTTT

abundance: .
j_gene: TRBJ2-1
d_gene: TRBD2
v_gene: TRBV11-3
CDR3aa: CASSTGVLAGGYDEQFF
CDR3nt: TGTGCCAGCAGCACAGGGGTTCTAGCGGGAGGATACGATGAGCAGTTCTTC

abundance: .
j_gene: TRBJ2-7
d_gene: .
v_gene: TRBV19
CDR3aa: CASSTPDRPSYEQYF
CDR3nt: TGTGCCAGTAGCACGCCCGACCGGCCCTCATACGAGCAGTACTTC

abundance: .
j_gene: TRBJ2-2
d_gene: .
v_gene: TRBV7-9
CDR3aa: CASRLALTGELFF
CDR3nt: TGTGCCAGCAGACTAGCTCTAACCGGGGAGCTGTTTTTT

abundance: .
j_gene: TRBJ1-1
d_gene: .
v_gene: TRBV29-1
CDR3aa: CSVAERRALAMNTEAFF
CDR3nt: TGCAGCGTTGCTGAACGCCGGGCCCTGGCCATGAACACTGAAGCTTTCTTT

abundance: once
j_gene: TRBJ1-3
d_gene: .
v_gene: TRBV28
CDR3aa: CASTTTITGKGGNTIYF
CDR3nt: TGTGCCAGCACTACCACGATCACAGGGAAGGGTGGAAACACCATATATTTT

abundance: .
j_gene: TRBJ2-4
d_gene: TRBD1
v_gene: TRBV7-9
CDR3aa: CASSLVFGTGALAKNIQYF
CDR3nt: TGTGCCAGCAGCTTAGTCTTCGGGACAGGGGCTCTAGCCAAAAACATTCAGTACTTC

abundance: .
j_gene: TRBJ2-3
d_gene: TRBD1
v_gene: TRBV14
CDR3aa: CASSRWTGAITDTQYF
CDR3nt: TGTGCCAGCAGCCGATGGACAGGGGCCATCACAGATACGCAGTATTTT

abundance: once
j_gene: TRBJ1-3
d_gene: .
v_gene: TRBV19
CDR3aa: CASTWDTGSGNTIYF
CDR3nt: TGTGCCAGCACCTGGGACACCGGCTCTGGAAACACCATATATTTT

abundance: .
j_gene: TRBJ1-1
d_gene: .
v_gene: TRBV20-1
CDR3aa: CSAGGYTEAFF
CDR3nt: TGCAGTGCGGGGGGATACACTGAAGCTTTCTTT

abundance: .
j_gene: TRBJ1-1
d_gene: .
v_gene: TRBV5-8
CDR3aa: CASSLGYLMNTEAFF
CDR3nt: TGTGCCAGCAGCTTGGGCTACTTAATGAACACTGAAGCTTTCTTT

abundance: .
j_gene: TRBJ2-3
d_gene: .
v_gene: TRBV28
CDR3aa: CASSFGQGAHLDTQYF
CDR3nt: TGTGCCAGCAGTTTTGGGCAAGGGGCGCATCTAGATACGCAGTATTTT

abundance: .
j_gene: TRBJ2-5
d_gene: .
v_gene: TRBV6-1
CDR3aa: CASSEAWSGETQYF
CDR3nt: TGTGCCAGCAGTGAAGCGTGGAGCGGAGAGACCCAGTACTTC

abundance: .
j_gene: TRBJ2-7
d_gene: TRBD2
v_gene: TRBV28
CDR3aa: CASSFPLAGLTYEQYF
CDR3nt: TGTGCCAGCAGTTTTCCACTAGCGGGTCTGACCTACGAGCAGTACTTC

abundance: .
j_gene: TRBJ2-5
d_gene: .
v_gene: TRBV5-1
CDR3aa: CASSLGVGETQYF
CDR3nt: TGCGCCAGCAGCTTGGGCGTGGGAGAGACCCAGTACTTC

abundance: .
j_gene: TRBJ2-7
d_gene: TRBD2
v_gene: TRBV6-6
CDR3aa: CASSYVAGGYEQYF
CDR3nt: TGTGCCAGCAGTTACGTAGCGGGAGGCTACGAGCAGTACTTC

abundance: .
j_gene: TRBJ2-3
d_gene: TRBD2
v_gene: TRBV13
CDR3aa: CASSLVGTSPDTQYF
CDR3nt: TGTGCCAGCAGCTTAGTGGGGACTAGCCCAGATACGCAGTATTTT

abundance: few
j_gene: TRBJ1-1
d_gene: .
v_gene: TRBV6-1
CDR3aa: CASSGQANTEAFF
CDR3nt: TGTGCCAGCAGTGGACAGGCAAACACTGAAGCTTTCTTT

abundance: .
j_gene: TRBJ1-5
d_gene: .
v_gene: TRBV6-1
CDR3aa: CASSNPGNSNQPQHF
CDR3nt: TGTGCCAGCAGTAACCCCGGGAATAGCAATCAGCCCCAGCATTTT

abundance: once
j_gene: TRBJ1-2
d_gene: .
v_gene: TRBV10-2
CDR3aa: CASRTFGHNYGYTF
CDR3nt: TGCGCCAGCAGGACTTTCGGTCACAACTATGGCTACACCTTC

abundance: .
j_gene: TRBJ2-7
d_gene: .
v_gene: TRBV18
CDR3aa: CASSPAEASRGEQYF
CDR3nt: TGTGCCAGCTCACCAGCGGAAGCGTCCCGCGGCGAGCAGTACTTC

abundance: .
j_gene: TRBJ1-5
d_gene: .
v_gene: TRBV19
CDR3aa: CASSRGRQGVPDQPQHF
CDR3nt: TGTGCCAGTAGCCGTGGGCGTCAGGGCGTCCCTGATCAGCCCCAGCATTTT

abundance: .
j_gene: TRBJ2-3
d_gene: .
v_gene: TRBV19
CDR3aa: CASSIKAISDTQYF
CDR3nt: TGTGCCAGTAGTATAAAGGCAATCTCAGATACGCAGTATTTT

abundance: .
j_gene: TRBJ2-1
d_gene: .
v_gene: TRBV5-1
CDR3aa: CASSPLDNEQFF
CDR3nt: TGCGCCAGCAGCCCCCTGGACAATGAGCAGTTCTTC

abundance: .
j_gene: TRBJ2-7
d_gene: TRBD2
v_gene: TRBV6-1
CDR3aa: CASSEVGSASRTSLGAFYEQYF
CDR3nt: TGTGCCAGCAGTGAAGTGGGATCGGCTTCGAGGACTAGTTTAGGGGCGTTCTACGAGCAGTACTTC

abundance: .
j_gene: TRBJ1-1
d_gene: .
v_gene: TRBV19
CDR3aa: CASSIDKSGFMNTEAFF
CDR3nt: TGTGCCAGTAGTATAGATAAGTCGGGCTTCATGAACACTGAAGCTTTCTTT

abundance: .
j_gene: TRBJ1-1
d_gene: TRBD1
v_gene: TRBV5-1
CDR3aa: CASSLGQVGTGSDTEAFF
CDR3nt: TGCGCCAGCAGCTTGGGTCAGGTCGGGACAGGGTCGGACACTGAAGCTTTCTTT

abundance: .
j_gene: TRBJ1-4
d_gene: TRBD1
v_gene: TRBV6-4
CDR3aa: CASRETGAANEKLFF
CDR3nt: TGTGCCAGCAGGGAGACAGGGGCGGCTAATGAAAAACTGTTTTTT

abundance: .
j_gene: TRBJ2-1
d_gene: TRBD1
v_gene: TRBV7-3
CDR3aa: CASSLQGQGAANEQFF
CDR3nt: TGTGCCAGCAGCTTACAAGGGCAGGGGGCGGCCAATGAGCAGTTCTTC

abundance: .
j_gene: TRBJ2-7
d_gene: .
v_gene: TRBV9
CDR3aa: CASSVDGGAHYEQYF
CDR3nt: TGTGCCAGCAGCGTAGATGGCGGGGCCCATTACGAGCAGTACTTC

abundance: .
j_gene: TRBJ2-7
d_gene: .
v_gene: TRBV10-2
CDR3aa: CASRPYREFVGSGSYEQYF
CDR3nt: TGCGCCAGCAGGCCTTACAGGGAGTTCGTCGGTAGCGGCTCCTACGAGCAGTACTTC

abundance: .
j_gene: TRBJ2-3
d_gene: TRBD2
v_gene: TRBV2
CDR3aa: CASTLVELALTDTQYF
CDR3nt: TGTGCCAGCACCCTCGTGGAACTAGCGCTCACAGATACGCAGTATTTT

abundance: .
j_gene: TRBJ1-2
d_gene: .
v_gene: TRBV29-1
CDR3aa: CSVDQGGYGYTF
CDR3nt: TGCAGCGTTGATCAGGGAGGCTATGGCTACACCTTC

abundance: .
j_gene: TRBJ2-7
d_gene: .
v_gene: TRBV20-1
CDR3aa: CSARRTYEQYF
CDR3nt: TGCAGTGCTCGGCGGACCTACGAGCAGTACTTC

abundance: .
j_gene: TRBJ2-7
d_gene: TRBD1
v_gene: TRBV19
CDR3aa: CASSMTGGKGSYEQYF
CDR3nt: TGTGCCAGTAGTATGACAGGGGGCAAGGGCTCCTACGAGCAGTACTTC

abundance: .
j_gene: TRBJ2-1
d_gene: .
v_gene: TRBV5-5
CDR3aa: CASSLDARTSYNEQFF
CDR3nt: TGTGCCAGCAGCTTGGACGCTCGAACCTCCTACAATGAGCAGTTCTTC